Listed below are T cell receptor beta chains from one sample, sequenced in a study of response to subunit inactivated influenza vaccine. Each CDR3 protein gets one entry after TCRdb re-called the RT-PCR reads with MiXCR. The table has about 500,000 distinct CDR3 sequences, about 15% seen once. The sample was CD4+ T cells sorted from PBMCs, taken 23 to 25 months after vaccination. These TCRs come from a man between 50 and 69 years old who received an inactivated influenza vaccine. Each CDR3 is given with its conserved first and last residue. A D gene is named only where the DNA matches it firmly. Not every row has a clone size; where given, it reads once, few, many or a size class.

clone size	D gene	V gene	J gene	CDR3 DNA	CDR3 protein
NA	NA	TRBV20-1	TRBJ1-2	TGCAGTGGAAAGTCGTCAGCTTTGGGAAGCGGCTACACCTTC	CSGKSSALGSGYTF
NA	NA	TRBV5-1	TRBJ2-2	TGCGCCAGCAGCTTGACCTCCACAGGAACCGGGGAGCTGTTTTTT	CASSLTSTGTGELFF
NA	NA	TRBV7-3	TRBJ1-1	TGTGCCAGCAGCTTAATCGGGGGAGACACTGAAGCTTTCTTT	CASSLIGGDTEAFF
NA	NA	TRBV7-9	TRBJ2-1	TGTGCCAGCAGCTTAGCGCGCGGCGGGACTCTCTACAATGAGCAGTTCTTC	CASSLARGGTLYNEQFF
many	NA	TRBV3-1	TRBJ2-7	TGTGCCAGCAGCCAAAGCGACAGCTACGAGCAGTACTTC	CASSQSDSYEQYF
NA	NA	TRBV15	TRBJ2-2	TGTGCCACCAGCAGACTAGGGACCACCGGGGAGCTGTTTTTT	CATSRLGTTGELFF
NA	NA	TRBV4-1	TRBJ2-7	TGCGCCAGCAGCCAAGAGGGAAAGGGCCTTGGCGAGCAGTACTTC	CASSQEGKGLGEQYF
many	NA	TRBV12-3/TRBV12-4	TRBJ2-3	TGTGCCAGCAATGTAGGGGGGGGGCCCGATACGCAGTATTTT	CASNVGGGPDTQYF
NA	NA	TRBV12-3/TRBV12-4	TRBJ1-1	TGTGCCAGCAGGGCCAGGGGACTTATGAACACTGAAGCTTTCTTT	CASRARGLMNTEAFF
few	NA	TRBV4-1	TRBJ1-1	TGCGCCAGCAGCCCTCAGGGACTAGGCACTGAAGCTTTCTTT	CASSPQGLGTEAFF
few	NA	TRBV29-1	TRBJ2-1	TGCACCTTCCGGGGGTCTCCGGGTTGGAACACATGGTCGAATGAGCAGTTCTTC	CTFRGSPGWNTWSNEQFF
many	NA	TRBV12-3/TRBV12-4	TRBJ2-5	TGTGCCAGCAGTGAAGGGGGGGCCAGTGGGGAGACCCAGTACTTC	CASSEGGASGETQYF
NA	TRBD1	TRBV12-3/TRBV12-4	TRBJ2-4	TGTGCCAGCAGTTTAAATCAGGGGGACATTCAGTACTTC	CASSLNQGDIQYF
NA	NA	TRBV11-2	TRBJ2-7	TGTGCCAGCAGCGGGCTCGTAGGGCCCGAGCAGTACTTC	CASSGLVGPEQYF
few	NA	TRBV3-1	TRBJ2-2	TGTGCCAGCGGGGAGATTCCTACCGGGGAGCTGTTTTTT	CASGEIPTGELFF
NA	NA	TRBV10-3	TRBJ2-3	TGTGCCATCAGTGACGGGTATAGTGATACGCAGTATTTT	CAISDGYSDTQYF
NA	NA	TRBV2	TRBJ2-7	TGTGCCAGCAGTGAAGGTAGCGACTACGAGCAGTACTTC	CASSEGSDYEQYF
NA	NA	TRBV6-1	TRBJ2-7	TGTGCCAGCACCAAAGGTCGGGACTCCTACGAGCAGTACTTC	CASTKGRDSYEQYF
few	NA	TRBV29-1	TRBJ2-1	TGCAGCGTGGAGAGGTATACGGGGTCGGGCAATGAGCAGTTCTTC	CSVERYTGSGNEQFF
few	NA	TRBV4-2	TRBJ2-5	TGTGCCAGCAGCCAAGATCGACGCCAAGAGACCCAGTACTTC	CASSQDRRQETQYF
NA	TRBD2	TRBV27	TRBJ2-3	TGTGCCAGCAGGAGCCGGACTAGCGGGAGTTCAGATACGCAGTATTTT	CASRSRTSGSSDTQYF
few	TRBD1	TRBV6-2/TRBV6-3	TRBJ2-3	TGTGCCAGCAGGGACAGGGCAGATACGCAGTATTTT	CASRDRADTQYF
NA	NA	TRBV9	TRBJ2-6	TGTGCCAGCAGCGCACACATCTCTGGGGCCAACGTCCTGACTTTC	CASSAHISGANVLTF
many	NA	TRBV4-2	TRBJ2-7	TGTGCCAGCAGCCAAGAACGGGTAAGCTCCTACGAGCAGTACTTC	CASSQERVSSYEQYF
NA	TRBD2	TRBV5-1	TRBJ2-7	TGCGCCAGCAGCTTCGAGCGGGGGGGCGACGAGCAGTACTTC	CASSFERGGDEQYF
many	NA	TRBV28	TRBJ1-5	TGTGCCAGCAGTTTGTACCAGAATCAGCCCCAGCATTTT	CASSLYQNQPQHF
NA	TRBD2	TRBV20-1	TRBJ2-1	TGCAGTGCGCGTCGGGGGGACCCCTCTTACAATGAGCAGTTCTTC	CSARRGDPSYNEQFF
few	NA	TRBV10-3	TRBJ1-1	TGTGCCATCAGTATGGATATGACTGAAGCTTTCTTT	CAISMDMTEAFF
few	TRBD1	TRBV3-1	TRBJ2-4	TGTGCCAGCAGCCCACAGGGGGCCAAAAACATTCAGTACTTC	CASSPQGAKNIQYF
NA	NA	TRBV27	TRBJ1-1	TGTGCCAGCTGTTTATATGCTGTGGGTGAAGCTTTCTTT	CASCLYAVGEAFF
few	TRBD1	TRBV18	TRBJ1-1	TGTGCCAGCTCCCAAGGGACAGGGACTGAAGCTTTCTTT	CASSQGTGTEAFF
NA	TRBD2	TRBV12-3/TRBV12-4	TRBJ2-1	TGTGCCAGCAGTTGGAGACTAGCGGGAGGCAACTACAATGAGCAGTTCTTC	CASSWRLAGGNYNEQFF
few	TRBD1	TRBV9	TRBJ2-3	TGTGCCAGCAGCGTGGGACCCGGGACAGGGGGCCCAAGCACAGATACGCAGTATTTT	CASSVGPGTGGPSTDTQYF
NA	TRBD1	TRBV20-1	TRBJ2-7	TGCAGTGCTAGCCGCCGGACAGGGTCCTACGAGCAGTACTTC	CSASRRTGSYEQYF
few	NA	TRBV7-2	TRBJ2-7	TGTGCCAGCAGCTTAGTGGCCAGGGTGGACGAGCAGTACTTC	CASSLVARVDEQYF
NA	NA	TRBV6-5	TRBJ2-5	TGTGCCAGCAGTTACGAGGCTCCGCAGGGGAGCTCCCAGTACTTC	CASSYEAPQGSSQYF
many	NA	TRBV7-9	TRBJ2-7	TGTGCCAGCAGCCAAAACCCAGGTTACGAGCAGTACTTC	CASSQNPGYEQYF
NA	TRBD1	TRBV24-1	TRBJ2-2	TGTGCCACCAGTGATTTGTCGACAGGGGGGGCCGGGGAGCTGTTTTTT	CATSDLSTGGAGELFF
many	NA	TRBV12-3/TRBV12-4	TRBJ2-2	TGTGCCAGCAGTTCCACACGCACCGGGGAGCTGTTTTTT	CASSSTRTGELFF
NA	NA	TRBV4-1	TRBJ1-2	TGCGCCAGCAGCCAAGCGAATGGCTACACCTTC	CASSQANGYTF
NA	TRBD1	TRBV20-1	TRBJ2-1	TGCAGTGCGACCGGGACAGGGAATCCAAATGAGCAGTTCTTC	CSATGTGNPNEQFF
NA	TRBD2	TRBV11-2	TRBJ2-5	TGTGCCAGCAGCTTAAGTACGCTAGCGGTCCAAGAGACCCAGTACTTC	CASSLSTLAVQETQYF
few	NA	TRBV18	TRBJ2-1	TGTGCCAGCTCACGACCCACCTCCGGGAACAATGAGCAGTTCTTC	CASSRPTSGNNEQFF
NA	NA	TRBV20-1	TRBJ2-1	TGCAGTGCTAGAGTAGGAGTTTCCTACAATGAGCAGTTCTTC	CSARVGVSYNEQFF
many	TRBD2	TRBV5-1	TRBJ2-1	TGCGCCAGCAGCTTGGGCGCGGGGGCCTACAATGAGCAGTTCTTC	CASSLGAGAYNEQFF